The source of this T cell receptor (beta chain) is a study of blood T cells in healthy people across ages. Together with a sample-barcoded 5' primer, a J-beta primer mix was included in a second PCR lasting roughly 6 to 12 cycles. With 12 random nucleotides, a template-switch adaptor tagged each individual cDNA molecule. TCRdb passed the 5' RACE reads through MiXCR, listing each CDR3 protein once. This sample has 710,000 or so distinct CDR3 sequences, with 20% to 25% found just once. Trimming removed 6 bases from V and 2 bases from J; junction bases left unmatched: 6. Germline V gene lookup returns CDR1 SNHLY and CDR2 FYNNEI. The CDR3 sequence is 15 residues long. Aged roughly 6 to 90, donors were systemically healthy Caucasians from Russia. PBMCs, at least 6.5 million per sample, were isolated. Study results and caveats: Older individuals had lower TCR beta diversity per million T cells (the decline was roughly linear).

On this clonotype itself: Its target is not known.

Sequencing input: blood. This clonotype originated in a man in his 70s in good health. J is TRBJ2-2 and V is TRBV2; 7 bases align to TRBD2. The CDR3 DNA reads TGTGCCAGCAGGGGACTAATACCTAACACCGGGGAGCTGTTTTTT. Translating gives CASRGLIPNTGELFF.